This section outlines one TCR beta chain sequence together with its context. Antigen: not known. The junction had 4 bases not matched to a gene; V was cut back by 6 bases and J by 3 bases. Germline-derived CDR1 and CDR2 are MDHEN and SYDVKM. This CDR3 has 13 residues. The data derive from a study of shared clonotypes between healthy human individuals. Study as a whole: Researchers assigned three CD4 naive, three CD4 memory, two CD8 naive and one CD8 memory plate to each donor. Study findings and constraints: Among non-shared clonotypes, generation probabilities were lower than among those shared by all four donors. Researchers found naive subsets generally carried larger estimated richness than memory subsets.

Only in-frame clones appear in the TCRdb table, and some are missing; sequencing was by immunoSEQ multiplex PCR. The repertoire consists of some 2.4 million clones, with roughly 93% occurring once and the leading ten covering about 0.34%. Sequenced input: naive CD4+ T cells from PBMCs. Subset specified: CD45RA+ positively selected. The sequence came from a young man in good health. Some clones in this sample may be carry-over from other donors' samples. This sequence joins TRBV28 and TRBJ2-7; 8 bases map to TRBD1. The DNA for the CDR3 is TGTGCCAGCAGCCGGGGACAGGACTACGAGCAGTACTTC. Translating gives CASSRGQDYEQYF.